This TCR beta chain was observed in a study of blood T cells in healthy people across ages. Study-wide results and caveats: There was a strong correlation between TCR beta diversity and naive T cell percentage. Diversity figures based on one million T cells were deemed too low. Among long-lived donors, naive CD4+ cells were more numerous and diversity higher than in aged donors.

A sample-barcoded 5' primer and a J-beta primer mix were used in a second PCR of roughly 7 to 11 cycles. TCRdb used MiXCR to reprocess the 5' RACE reads, holding one entry per CDR3 protein. The table records about 590,000 distinct CDR3 sequences, around 31% of them present only once. This clonotype was observed a single time. Its antigen is undetermined. A much more abundant neighbour one base away suggests this may be a read error. The TCR was taken from a woman over 75 in good health. Sequencing was performed on blood.

CDR3 sequence: CSARSVGQRRGYTF. In nucleotides, the CDR3 is TGCAGTGCTAGATCCGTGGGACAGAGACGAGGCTACACCTTC. The genes are TRBV20-1 and TRBJ1-2; 7 nucleotides align to TRBD1. Germline V gives CDR1 DFQATT, CDR2 SNEGSKA (reference sequence). V shed 2 bases, J shed 8 bases, and the junction held 11 bases outside the gene matches. This CDR3 is 14 amino acids long.